This T cell receptor (beta chain) was found in a study of cytomegalovirus exposure and HLA in healthy donors. PCR was performed using 60 Vbeta and 13 Jbeta primers. Profiling relied on immunoSEQ multiplex PCR, and the TCRdb table lists in-frame clones only, not all of them. The data show some 44,000 clones, about nine tenths seen once. Notes on this clone: Its antigen is undetermined.

Germline CDR1 and CDR2: LNHNV and YYDKDF (reference sequence). The V end lost 0 bases, the J end lost 1 base, and 16 bases lay between the germline ends. The CDR3 extends over 17 amino acids. Findings of the study overall: Of the V segments, some could not be distinguished, including TRBV6-2 and TRBV6-3, and were excluded. A further, later analysis showed that HLA-associated TCR beta chains (compared with equally common others) were more clonally expanded. Judged likely to be a sequencing artifact was a cluster of highly shared sequence variants. Apparent HLA restriction characterized most CMV-associated TCR beta chains in a later analysis.

This receptor was identified in a woman in her 40s in good health and CMV-seropositive. The chain employs TRBV15 and TRBJ2-7, with D perhaps matching TRBD2 (7 bases). The specimen sequenced was PBMCs. Here the CDR3 DNA reads TGTGCCACCAGCAGAGATCGTCTGGGGGGGCCATCCTACGAGCAGTACTTC. Translated: CATSRDRLGGPSYEQYF.